This TCR beta chain was profiled in a study of blood T cell repertoires in COVID-19 (dated by TCRdb to 2020 to 2021). Regarding the complete study: Samples covering the acute and convalescent phases of COVID-19 were provided by collaborators in the United States, Italy and Spain. HLA class I and class II types, where available, came from metadata supplied by the sample provider rather than from assay-based typing. Subjects who had been exposed to COVID-19, were actively infected with it, or had recovered from it provided the deeply sampled blood TCRbeta repertoires that made up the dataset. Samples came from the ongoing ImmuneRACE study (first 160 participants) plus 1,254 subjects from 6 global collaborators. The prospective study material was composed of cDNA or gDNA derived from T cells, B-cell-depleted T cells, or PBMCs. A de-identified subject ID, COVID-19 status, age in years and sex were almost always included in the sample metadata. The repertoires were released in a freely available public database meant as a resource for research on the immune response to SARS-CoV-2. Points the paper makes about the study in general: The amount of clinical and demographic metadata varied by source and participant and was provided uncurated.

Turning to this clone: The antigen it binds to is not known. Base qualities are not provided; no much larger clone lies one nucleotide away.

TCRbeta CDR3 regions were amplified from genomic DNA by means of the immunoSEQ Assay, a bias-controlled multiplex PCR. Turning to the authors' computational methods: The number of nucleated cells in each sample was estimated from the amplification of reference gene primers within the assay. To quantify the absolute abundance of each unique TCRbeta CDR3 rearrangement, sequence reads were collapsed and filtered. For each sample, productive Simpson clonality was calculated as the square root of Simpson's diversity index across productive rearrangements. This is the immuneACCESS table as TCRdb keeps it, with only in-frame sequences that have V and J called. A part of the clones is gone; compared with another copy, unresolved V genes explain less than half, and the rest is unexplained. D and trimming were read from the DNA, whereas the V and J calls and clone size are those reported in that table. This sample gives nearly 350,000 clones in total; about nine tenths of them show up just once. The ten largest clones capture more than 5.5% of the sample.

In Seattle, one collaborating source enrolled patients while the infection was active and tracked those patients longitudinally over the course of disease. Collaborating institutions collected whole blood in K2EDTA tubes following their own protocols. For TCRbeta analysis, collaborator samples were shipped as frozen whole blood, as isolated PBMCs, or as DNA extracted from either sample type. The CDR3 runs 14 amino acids, cysteine and phenylalanine included. CDR3 DNA is the only sequence kept; it has 42 bases, read in frame from the first base. Sequences MNHEY (CDR1) and SVGAGI (CDR2) are obtained from the germline V gene. V is trimmed back by 5 bases and J by 4 bases, and the junction contains 3 bases that no gene match accounts for.

The sequencing input was peripheral blood. Recombination joined TRBV6-5 with TRBJ1-5, with 9 bases matching TRBD1. The source is a woman in her seventies with COVID-19, enrolled during active disease. The CDR3 in this case is CASSTGTGNQPQHF. Here is the DNA: TGTGCCAGCAGTACCGGGACAGGGAATCAGCCCCAGCATTTT.